Below, 28 T cell receptor beta chains from the same sample are listed, as sequenced in a study of STAT5B mutations in CD4+ large granular lymphocyte leukemia. TCRdb keeps only in-frame clones here, not all; method: immunoSEQ multiplex PCR. The sample lists about 40,000 clones, 70% to 85% seen once, with approximately 0.3% in the top ten. Sequencing input: CD4+ T cells from blood buffy coats. Every receptor here comes from a human donor in good health.

V is TRBV4-1 and J is TRBJ1-3, with 11 bases identical to TRBD1. Losses at the gene ends were 0 bases for V and 3 bases for J; bases not matched to a gene: 7. Germline V lookup: CDR1 MGHRA, CDR2 YSYEKL. The CDR3 covers 18 residues. The chain's CDR3 is CASSQDLGQGVGGNTIYF. The CDR3 region has the DNA TGCGCCAGCAGCCAAGACCTGGGACAGGGGGTGGGTGGAAACACCATATATTTT.

The genes are TRBV28 and TRBJ1-3; no clear D gene. CDR3 length: 15 amino acids. V shed 4 bases and J shed 1 base, with 11 bases lying between them. Germline lookup yields CDR1 MDHEN and CDR2 SYDVKM. Here the CDR3 reads CASSSPSRSGNTIYF. The CDR3, as DNA: TGTGCCAGCAGTTCCCCCTCCCGGTCTGGAAACACCATATATTTT. The full variable domain, in which reference TRBV28 and TRBJ1-3 provide the parts outside the CDR3, is DVKVTQSSRYLVKRTGEKVFLECVQDMDHENMFWYRQDPGLGLRLIYFSYDVKMKEKGDIPEGYSVSREKKERFSLILESASTNQTSMYLCASSSPSRSGNTIYFGEGSWLTVV.

The chain uses TRBV4-1 and TRBJ1-2, with 7 bases that match TRBD1. Germline assignment: CDR1 MGHRA and CDR2 YSYEKL. V lost 4 bases, J lost 4 bases, and 9 bases stayed unmatched. The CDR3 runs to 15 residues. The DNA for the CDR3 is TGCGCCAGCAGCCCAGACACGGGACAGTTCTATGGCTACACCTTC. Its translation is CASSPDTGQFYGYTF.

V is TRBV28 and J is TRBJ2-1, with 8 bases matching TRBD2. The CDR3 totals 16 residues. Germline V lookup: CDR1 MDHEN, CDR2 SYDVKM. V gave up 4 bases and J gave up 2 bases; unmatched junction bases: 7. The CDR3 spells CASSSPGGVPYNEQFF. DNA for the CDR3: TGTGCCAGCAGTTCCCCCGGGGGGGTTCCCTACAATGAGCAGTTCTTC.

V gene TRBV5-1 combines with J gene TRBJ2-1; TRBD2 matches 9 bases. CDR1 SGHRS and CDR2 YFSETQ come from the germline V gene. This CDR3 has 16 residues. J lost 10 bases, V lost 0 bases, and 11 bases had no gene match. CDR3 amino acids: CASSLDPSGVSQEQFF. The CDR3, as DNA: TGCGCCAGCAGCTTGGACCCTAGCGGGGTATCCCAGGAGCAGTTCTTC.

The chain links TRBV10-3 to TRBJ2-3, with 9 positions matching TRBD2. The CDR3 is 14 amino acids. V lost 3 bases and J lost 4; bases outside the gene matches: 2. The V gene's germline CDR1 is ENHRY and CDR2 SYGVKD. This chain's CDR3 is CAISDGGGADTQYF. The CDR3 nucleotides read TGTGCCATCAGTGACGGCGGGGGGGCAGATACGCAGTATTTT.

In its sample, this clone was seen once. The V gene is TRBV6-5, the J gene TRBJ1-1; D uncertain. The CDR3 loop spans 13 amino acids. The V and J ends lost 0 bases and 1 base respectively, with 3 bases between them. Per the germline V gene, CDR1 is MNHEY and CDR2 is SVGAGI. The DNA of the CDR3 is TGTGCCAGCAGTTACTCCTCGAACACTGAAGCTTTCTTT. Translation: CASSYSSNTEAFF.

This clone has only a few counts. J is TRBJ1-5 and V is TRBV2, with D hard to call. Trimming pared 1 base from V and 2 bases from J, leaving 3 bases between. Germline CDR1 is SNHLY and CDR2 is FYNNEI. The CDR3 sequence is 13 residues long. Here the CDR3 reads CASSEDRNQPQHF. The CDR3 DNA reads TGTGCCAGCAGTGAAGATCGCAATCAGCCCCAGCATTTT.

The chain has TRBV6-6 and TRBJ2-7; 8 bases are a match to TRBD1. Germline V lookup: CDR1 MNHNY, CDR2 SVGAGI (reference sequence). The junction had 4 bases not matched to a gene; V was cut back by 4 bases and J by 2 bases. The CDR3 totals 14 residues. CDR3 coding DNA: TGTGCCAGCAGTTCAGGACAGGGAGCCTACGAGCAGTACTTC. Protein product: CASSSGQGAYEQYF.

About this clone: The CDR3 carries no conserved terminal phenylalanine or tryptophan, so it likely arises from a read error. The rearrangement joins TRBV29-1 to TRBJ2-3; no firm D call. V dropped 3 bases and J dropped 2 bases, with 6 bases sitting between them. Germline V gives CDR1 SQVTM, CDR2 ANQGSEA. This CDR3 region has 12 residues. CDR3 DNA: TGCAGCGTTGAGGTTTACACAGATACGCAGTATTTA. Its translation: CSVEVYTDTQYL.

The chain is built from TRBV5-8 and TRBJ2-1; 8 positions match TRBD1. Per the germline V gene, CDR1 is SGHTS and CDR2 is YDEGEE. The CDR3 loop spans 12 amino acids. V shed 9 bases and J 8 bases; nucleotides not matched to a gene: 7. CDR3 coding DNA: TGTGCCACTTCAGGGGGCTTCTATGAGCAGTTCTTC. Its protein is CATSGGFYEQFF.

The chain combines TRBV7-2 with TRBJ1-6; no clear D gene. From germline, CDR1 is SGHTA and CDR2 FQGNSA. The CDR3 runs to 17 residues. V dropped 1 base and J dropped 7 bases, with 17 bases sitting between them. DNA of the CDR3: TGTGCCAGCAGCTTAGTATACGGCGGGGAGTCGAATTCACCCCTCCACTTT. Protein: CASSLVYGGESNSPLHF.

This chain connects TRBV7-3 to TRBJ2-2; no reliable D call. Germline V gene lookup returns CDR1 SGHTA and CDR2 FQGTGA. The ends were cut back, 3 bases at V and 2 bases at J, with 13 bases in the middle. CDR3 length: 16 amino acids. Here the CDR3 reads CASSLTLMGNTGELFF. The CDR3, as DNA: TGTGCCAGCAGCTTGACCCTGATGGGTAACACCGGGGAGCTGTTTTTT.

The CDR3 DNA is TGTGCCAGCAGCCCATTCCCTCGTCGGACTCGCCAGAATGAAAAACTGTTTTTT. Translation: CASSPFPRRTRQNEKLFF. The chain has TRBV7-8 and TRBJ1-4, with D hard to call. Germline V gene sequence: CDR1 SGHVS, CDR2 FQNEAQ. The CDR3 contains 18 residues. Between the trimmed V and J ends, which lost 5 bases and 5 bases, there was a span of 24 bases.

The chain has TRBV29-1 and TRBJ2-5; 11 bases are shared with TRBD2. Germline CDR1 is SQVTM and CDR2 is ANQGSEA. This CDR3 is built from 14 residues. This chain's CDR3 is CALAGGPFGETQYF. The CDR3, as DNA: TGCGCCTTAGCGGGAGGGCCGTTCGGAGAGACCCAGTACTTC.

There are a few counts of this clone. The genes are TRBV7-2 and TRBJ1-1; D gene uncertain. Germline V CDR1 and CDR2: SGHTA, FQGNSA. The CDR3 covers 13 residues. With 5 bases removed from V and 6 bases from J, the gap between germline ends came to 13 bases. CDR3: CASSPRHVAEAFF. The DNA for the CDR3 is TGTGCCAGCAGCCCCAGACACGTCGCTGAAGCTTTCTTT.

This rearrangement joins TRBV30 to TRBJ2-3; TRBD2 matches 13 bases. The V and J ends lost 8 bases and 0 bases, in that order; junction bases with no gene match: 5. The germline V gene encodes CDR1 GTSNPN and CDR2 SVGIG (reference sequence). This CDR3 is built from 15 residues. This CDR3 reads CAARTSGRSTDTQYF. CDR3 sequence (DNA): TGTGCCGCTAGGACTAGCGGGAGAAGCACAGATACGCAGTATTTT. Full variable domain (outside the CDR3, taken from reference TRBV30 and TRBJ2-3): SQTIHQWPATLVQPVGSPLSLECTVEGTSNPNLYWYRQAAGRGLQLLFYSVGIGQISSEVPQNLSASRPQDRQFILSSKKLLLSDSGFYLCAARTSGRSTDTQYFGPGTRLTVL.

This clone has only one observation. The genes are TRBV27 and TRBJ1-5; D may be TRBD1 (5 bases). The V gene lost 5 bases and the J gene lost 1 base, with 9 bases spanning the gap. The V gene's germline CDR1 is MNHEY and CDR2 SMNVEV (reference sequence). The CDR3 has 14 amino acids. In DNA form, the CDR3 reads TGTGCCAGCAGTCCTGACAGAAGCAATCAGCCCCAGCATTTT. The encoded protein is CASSPDRSNQPQHF.

The chain recombines TRBV11-2 with TRBJ2-5, with TRBD1 matching 7 bases. V lost 2 bases to trimming and J lost 5 bases; unmatched junction nucleotides: 5. The CDR3 spans 14 residues. Germline values: CDR1 SGHAT, CDR2 FQNNGV. The CDR3 nucleotides are TGTGCCAGCAGCTTACAGGGGGTACAGGAGACCCAGTACTTC. Its translation: CASSLQGVQETQYF.

The chain combines TRBV20-1 with TRBJ1-4; D is ambiguous. Germline assignment: CDR1 DFQATT and CDR2 SNEGSKA (reference sequence). The CDR3 consists of 10 residues. Trimming removed 5 bases at V and 8 bases at J, with 6 bases between. In nucleotides, the CDR3 is TGCAGTGCTGGTCCAGAAAAACTGTTTTTT. Translation: CSAGPEKLFF.

This clone has only a few counts. The J gene is TRBJ2-7, the V gene TRBV5-4, with 11 nucleotides matching TRBD1. There are 15 residues in the CDR3. In germline, CDR1 is SGHNT, CDR2 YYREEE (reference sequence). J gave up 4 bases and V 0 bases, and 3 bases lay outside the gene matches. This CDR3 reads CASSLGTGGQYEQYF. The CDR3 region has the DNA TGTGCCAGCAGCTTGGGGACAGGGGGCCAATACGAGCAGTACTTC.

The chain has TRBV19 and TRBJ2-6, with TRBD2 matching 10 bases. CDR3 length: 19 amino acids. The V segment lost 1 base and the J segment 5 bases; nucleotides outside the gene matches: 11. CDR1 and CDR2 from the germline V gene are LNHDA and SQIVND (reference sequence). CDR3 in DNA: TGTGCCAGTAGTATAGTCAGGGCTAGCGGGAGCTTTAGGGCCAACGTCCTGACTTTC. Translating gives CASSIVRASGSFRANVLTF.

The gene calls are TRBV6-5 and TRBJ1-5; D ambiguous. Between the trimmed V and J ends, which lost 7 bases and 0 bases, there was a span of 10 bases. The germline V gene encodes CDR1 MNHEY and CDR2 SVGAGI. This CDR3 has 14 amino acids. The CDR3 coding sequence is TGTGCCAGCACGACACATTATAGCAATCAGCCCCAGCATTTT. Translation: CASTTHYSNQPQHF.

The chain is built from TRBV5-4 and TRBJ2-5; the D gene is possibly TRBD2 (7 bases). The ends were cut back, 0 bases at V and 6 bases at J, with 15 bases in the middle. Germline V lookup: CDR1 SGHNT, CDR2 YYREEE (reference sequence). The CDR3 totals 15 residues. The CDR3 DNA follows: TGTGCCAGCAGCTTGGGTGGGGGGGCCGGAAAGACCCAGTACTTC. This gives the protein CASSLGGGAGKTQYF.

The rearrangement joins TRBV5-1 to TRBJ2-7; D tentatively reads TRBD1 or TRBD2 (6 bases each). Trimming stripped 6 bases from V and 7 bases from J, with 17 bases between. CDR3 length equals 13 residues. CDR1 and CDR2 (germline): SGHRS, YFSETQ. The DNA for the CDR3 is TGCGCCAGCAAGCTCAGTTTAGGGGGGGAGCAGTACTTC. This encodes CASKLSLGGEQYF.

The chain couples TRBV7-8 to TRBJ2-7; 8 bases are shared with TRBD1. The CDR3 length is 15 residues. The V gene's germline CDR1 is SGHVS and CDR2 FQNEAQ. V trimming: 1 base; J trimming: 5 bases; junction bases outside the gene matches: 7. CDR3 in DNA: TGTGCCAGCAGCTTAGGTGCGCAGGGGGCCCACGAGCAGTACTTC. It translates to CASSLGAQGAHEQYF.

This clone was seen only a few times. The chain is built from TRBV5-1 and TRBJ2-1; no firm D call. There are 11 residues in the CDR3. V was trimmed by 0 bases and J by 15 bases, leaving 10 bases between them. CDR1 and CDR2 (germline): SGHRS, YFSETQ. CDR3 protein: CASSLAASMFF. The CDR3 coding sequence is TGCGCCAGCAGCTTGGCCGCTAGTATGTTCTTC.

This clone has a handful of counts. J is TRBJ1-2 and V is TRBV6-6, with 8 bases that match TRBD1. The CDR3 length is 16 residues. CDR1 is MNHNY, CDR2 SVGAGI, per germline (reference sequence). V trimming: 5 bases; J trimming: 4 bases; junction bases outside the gene matches: 12. The CDR3: CASSRRLRDRLYGYTF. In nucleotides, the CDR3 is TGTGCCAGCAGTCGCAGACTCCGGGACAGGCTCTATGGCTACACCTTC.